This TCR beta chain comes out of a study of blood T cell repertoires in COVID-19. Study background: Samples came from the United States, Italy and Spain, spanning acute and convalescent COVID-19. PBMCs, B-cell-depleted T cells, or T cells provided the cDNA or gDNA that made up the material.

The data were produced by immunoSEQ multiplex PCR, yet TCRdb's version contains in-frame clones alone and is incomplete. The table includes roughly 55,000 clones, over 75% detected once. Trimming took 0 bases from V and 7 from J; bases not matched to a gene: 8. Germline values: CDR1 KGHSH, CDR2 LQKENI. CDR3 length: 15 residues. The sample consisted of peripheral blood. This sequence joins TRBV18 and TRBJ2-7; 8 bases map to TRBD2. This receptor was identified in a human donor in a cohort sampled during active COVID-19. The CDR3 bases are TGTGCCAGCTCACCACCGACGGGAGGGTTACCAGAGCAGTACTTC. Translated, it gives CASSPPTGGLPEQYF.